A single sample is the source of the 30 T cell receptor beta chains below, sequenced in a study of T cell responses to AZD1222 COVID-19 vaccine. Only in-frame clones appear in the TCRdb table, and some are missing; sequencing was by immunoSEQ multiplex PCR. The sample lists approximately 79,000 clones; roughly 85% were seen once. This sample comprised peripheral blood, obtained on day 0 of AZD1222 vaccination. All receptors derive from an adult in good health.

This sequence joins TRBV10-1 and TRBJ2-1; 7 nucleotides match TRBD1. Germline CDR1 is WNHNN and CDR2 is SYGVQD (reference sequence). CDR3 length equals 15 residues. V shed 0 bases, J shed 6 bases, and the junction held 5 bases outside the gene matches. Written as DNA, the CDR3 is TGCGCCAGCAGTGAGTCGCGCAGGGGGATCAATGAGCAGTTCTTC. This codes for CASSESRRGINEQFF.

This chain joins TRBV7-2 and TRBJ2-2; 9 bases align to TRBD2. J was trimmed by 5 bases and V by 3 bases; bases with no gene match: 7. This CDR3 has 16 residues. Per the germline V gene, CDR1 is SGHTA and CDR2 is FQGNSA. The DNA of the CDR3 is TGTGCCAGCAGCTTTAGCGGGAGTGGTGCTACCGGGGAGCTGTTTTTT. Protein: CASSFSGSGATGELFF.

The chain is built from TRBV5-1 and TRBJ2-5; 7 positions match TRBD2. In germline, CDR1 is SGHRS, CDR2 YFSETQ. The CDR3 loop spans 16 amino acids. V trimming: 0 bases; J trimming: 4 bases; junction bases outside the gene matches: 9. CDR3 sequence (DNA): TGCGCCAGCAGCTTGGAGGGAGCGGGGAGGCGAGAGACCCAGTACTTC. It translates to CASSLEGAGRRETQYF.

V usage is TRBV5-6 and J usage is TRBJ2-4; tentative D call: TRBD1 (5 bases). The length of the CDR3 is 16 residues. CDR1 and CDR2 (germline): SGHDT, YYEEEE. V was cut by 0 bases and J by 1 base, with 11 bases left in between. In nucleotides, the CDR3 is TGTGCCAGCAGCTTGGCAGGGCAGGTGGCCAAAAACATTCAGTACTTC. This translates into CASSLAGQVAKNIQYF.

J is TRBJ2-7 and V is TRBV29-1; tentative D call: TRBD2 (7 bases). Germline V gene sequence: CDR1 SQVTM, CDR2 ANQGSEA. The germline V and J ends were trimmed by 4 bases and 2 bases, with 24 bases remaining between them. The CDR3 runs 17 residues. The CDR3 here is CSVAGQLRGGHTYEQYF. The CDR3 region has the DNA TGCAGCGTTGCTGGGCAGCTACGCGGGGGCCACACCTACGAGCAGTACTTC.

The CDR3 loop is CASGAYTSGTDTQYF. CDR3 DNA: TGTGCCAGCGGCGCCTATACTAGCGGCACAGATACGCAGTATTTT. The V and J genes are TRBV9 and TRBJ2-3; TRBD2 aligns across 7 bases. The ends lost 7 bases at V and 1 base at J; junction bases unmatched: 9. Germline V CDR1 and CDR2: SGDLS, YYNGEE. CDR3 length: 15 residues.

The J gene is TRBJ1-4, the V gene TRBV7-8; D possibly corresponds to TRBD1 (5 bases). The CDR3 sequence is 15 residues long. Trimming removed 5 bases from V and 0 bases from J, with 10 bases in between. CDR1 SGHVS and CDR2 FQNEAQ come from the germline V gene. CDR3: CASSRGVATNEKLFF. In DNA, the CDR3 is TGTGCCAGCAGCCGGGGGGTTGCAACTAATGAAAAACTGTTTTTT.

The chain carries TRBV7-3 and TRBJ1-6, with D perhaps TRBD1 (6 bases). Germline V gene data show CDR1 as SGHTA and CDR2 as FQGTGA. The CDR3 runs to 14 residues. V was trimmed by 4 bases and J by 10 bases, leaving 14 bases between them. The CDR3 spells CASSSQGNGSPLHF. In DNA, the CDR3 is TGTGCCAGCAGCTCTCAGGGGAATGGATCACCCCTCCACTTT.

The chain employs TRBV13 and TRBJ1-1; D is perhaps TRBD1 (5 bases). The CDR3 loop spans 14 amino acids. Germline CDR1 reads PRHDT; CDR2 reads FYEKMQ (reference sequence). V was pared by 3 bases and J by 5 bases, with 13 bases between. In DNA, the CDR3 is TGTGCCAGCAGCTTGCAGGGAGAGGGGACTGAAGCTTTCTTT. This gives the protein CASSLQGEGTEAFF.

The chain carries TRBV2 and TRBJ1-1, with unresolved D. CDR3 size: 12 residues. The germline V and J ends were trimmed by 8 bases and 4 bases, with 11 bases remaining between them. Germline V gene lookup returns CDR1 SNHLY and CDR2 FYNNEI. CDR3 bases: TGTGCCAGCTCCACCTTGGCCACTGAAGCTTTCTTT. This sequence encodes CASSTLATEAFF.

The genes are TRBV28 and TRBJ1-1; a possible D gene is TRBD1 (5 bases). Trimming took off 3 bases at V and 3 bases at J, with 11 bases between the two ends. From germline, CDR1 is MDHEN and CDR2 SYDVKM. This CDR3 is built from 14 residues. CDR3 nucleotides: TGTGCCAGCAGTTTGCCCGGGGCTGACACTGAAGCTTTCTTT. This sequence encodes CASSLPGADTEAFF.

The V call is TRBV28, the J call TRBJ1-2; 8 nucleotides line up with TRBD1. Losses at the gene ends were 5 bases for V and 3 bases for J; bases not matched to a gene: 8. The CDR3 spans 15 residues. Per the germline V gene, CDR1 is MDHEN and CDR2 is SYDVKM. CDR3 amino acids: CASSPGTGVDYGYTF. The DNA for the CDR3 is TGTGCCAGCAGTCCCGGGACAGGAGTAGACTATGGCTACACCTTC.

There are a few counts of this clone. The chain combines TRBV11-2 with TRBJ2-7; 7 bases match TRBD1. CDR1 and CDR2 (germline): SGHAT, FQNNGV. Losses at the gene ends were 5 bases for V and 6 bases for J; bases not matched to a gene: 7. The CDR3 has 13 residues. Here the CDR3 reads CASSPGTVVEQYF. The CDR3 region has the DNA TGTGCCAGCAGCCCCGGGACAGTCGTCGAGCAGTACTTC.

The J gene is TRBJ2-1, the V gene TRBV11-3; 13 bases match TRBD2. This CDR3 region has 18 residues. Germline V lookup: CDR1 SGHNT, CDR2 YENEEA. V was pared by 4 bases and J by 7 bases, with 13 bases of the junction left unmatched. CDR3 residues: CASSSAFWTSGSLNEQFF. The CDR3 DNA follows: TGTGCCAGCAGCTCAGCTTTTTGGACTAGCGGGAGTTTGAATGAGCAGTTCTTC.

The rearrangement uses TRBV2 and TRBJ1-2, with D uncertain. V gave up 2 bases and J gave up 6 bases, with 10 bases separating them. Per the germline V gene, CDR1 is SNHLY and CDR2 is FYNNEI. CDR3 length equals 13 residues. Written as DNA, the CDR3 is TGTGCCAGCAGTGAATTAGTGTTCGATGGCTACACCTTC. This encodes CASSELVFDGYTF.

CDR3 amino acids: CASSIGTSGRDEQFF. The CDR3 region has the DNA TGTGCCAGTAGTATCGGGACTAGCGGGAGAGATGAGCAGTTCTTC. The chain joins TRBV19 to TRBJ2-1, with 14 bases identical to TRBD2. The CDR3 is 15 amino acids. Unmatched junction bases numbered 3, after V lost 3 bases and J lost 8 bases. Germline CDR1 reads LNHDA; CDR2 reads SQIVND (reference sequence).

This clone was observed once. The rearrangement joins TRBV4-1 to TRBJ2-7, with 8 nucleotides matching TRBD1. There are 16 residues in the CDR3. V lost 0 bases and J lost 2; bases outside the gene matches: 6. Germline lookup yields CDR1 MGHRA and CDR2 YSYEKL. CDR3 in DNA: TGCGCCAGCAGCCAAGAGCCCCGGGACAGGACCTACGAGCAGTACTTC. Translating gives CASSQEPRDRTYEQYF.

The rearrangement links TRBV5-1 to TRBJ1-6, with D perhaps TRBD1 (6 bases). Trimming pared 1 base from V and 7 bases from J, leaving 12 bases between. The CDR3 totals 15 residues. The germline CDR1 and CDR2 sequences are SGHRS and YFSETQ. As DNA, the CDR3 is TGCGCCAGCAGCTTGTGGCGACAGGAGAATTCACCCCTCCACTTT. As protein: CASSLWRQENSPLHF. Variable domain in full (rest from reference TRBV5-1 and TRBJ1-6): KAGVTQTPRYLIKTRGQQVTLSCSPISGHRSVSWYQQTPGQGLQFLFEYFSETQRNKGNFPGRFSGRQFSNSRSEMNVSTLELGDSALYLCASSLWRQENSPLHFGNGTRLTVT.

The J gene is TRBJ2-1, the V gene TRBV2; 8 bases map to TRBD1. Trimming took 11 bases from V and 1 from J; bases not matched to a gene: 7. The germline V gene encodes CDR1 SNHLY and CDR2 FYNNEI. The CDR3 totals 14 residues. The CDR3, as DNA: TGTGCCGGACAGGGACCATCATCCTACAATGAGCAGTTCTTC. Encoded protein: CAGQGPSSYNEQFF.

The genes are TRBV27 and TRBJ1-4; perhaps TRBD1 as D (5 bases). CDR3 length equals 15 residues. Germline loops: CDR1 MNHEY, CDR2 SMNVEV (reference sequence). The V end lost 9 bases, the J end lost 6 bases, and 20 bases lay between the germline ends. The CDR3 DNA sequence: TGTGCCAGTTCCTTACACGGGACGGCAGATGAAAAACTGTTTTTT. Encoded protein: CASSLHGTADEKLFF. The whole variable domain, filled in from reference TRBV27 and TRBJ1-4, reads EAQVTQNPRYLITVTGKKLTVTCSQNMNHEYMSWYRQDPGLGLRQIYYSMNVEVTDKGDVPEGYKVSRKEKRNFPLILESPSPNQTSLYFCASSLHGTADEKLFFGSGTQLSVL.

This clone is a singleton in its sample. The rearrangement uses TRBV2 and TRBJ2-3; no clear D gene. The V and J ends lost 4 bases and 12 bases respectively, with 11 bases between them. There are 11 residues in the CDR3. Germline CDR1 is SNHLY and CDR2 is FYNNEI. The DNA of the CDR3 is TGTGCCAGCAGTGGGCAGGCTCGACAGTATTTT. Encoded protein: CASSGQARQYF.

This chain joins TRBV18 and TRBJ2-1, with D hard to call. Trimming removed 2 bases from V and 5 bases from J, with 22 bases in between. The CDR3 consists of 18 residues. CDR1 KGHSH and CDR2 LQKENI come from the germline V gene. CDR3 bases: TGTGCCAGCTCACCAACTTTGGGGTCCCTTACATCGAACAATGAGCAGTTCTTC. Amino acids: CASSPTLGSLTSNNEQFF.

The chain employs TRBV6-4 and TRBJ2-3; 8 bases are shared with TRBD2. Looked up from germline, CDR1 is MRHNA and CDR2 is SNTAGT. Unmatched junction bases numbered 3, after V lost 4 bases and J lost 3 bases. The CDR3 contains 14 residues. The CDR3 here is CASSALAGTDTQYF. The CDR3 DNA reads TGTGCCAGCAGTGCATTAGCGGGAACAGATACGCAGTATTTT.

The chain couples TRBV11-3 to TRBJ2-4; 10 positions agree with TRBD2. The CDR3 runs 17 residues. CDR1 is SGHNT, CDR2 YENEEA, per germline. The junction had 11 bases not matched to a gene; V was cut back by 2 bases and J by 7 bases. The CDR3 nucleotides read TGTGCCAGCAGCTTAAGGCGGACACTAGCGGGAAAGAACATTCAGTACTTC. This encodes CASSLRRTLAGKNIQYF. Combining the CDR3 with reference TRBV11-3 and TRBJ2-4 gives the whole variable domain EAGVVQSPRYKIIEKKQPVAFWCNPISGHNTLYWYLQNLGQGPELLIRYENEEAVDDSQLPKDRFSAERLKGVDSTLKIQPAELGDSAVYLCASSLRRTLAGKNIQYFGAGTRLSVL.

The gene calls are TRBV7-2 and TRBJ2-7; TRBD2 matches at 12 bases. The CDR3 is 14 amino acids. V dropped 5 bases and J dropped 7; count of bases not matched to a gene: 6. Germline assignment: CDR1 SGHTA and CDR2 FQGNSA. CDR3 residues: CASSLLAGGGEQYF. The CDR3, as DNA: TGTGCCAGCAGCCTACTAGCGGGGGGCGGGGAGCAGTACTTC.

This chain joins TRBV5-1 and TRBJ2-7; 9 nucleotides match TRBD1. The V gene's germline CDR1 is SGHRS and CDR2 YFSETQ. The CDR3 is 15 amino acids. V was pared by 5 bases and J by 1 base, with 7 bases of the junction left unmatched. DNA of the CDR3: TGCGCCAGCAGGCTACTACAGGGGGCTTCCTACGAGCAGTACTTC. Amino acid sequence: CASRLLQGASYEQYF.

This sequence joins TRBV6-5 and TRBJ2-7; possibly TRBD1 for D (6 bases). V was pared by 4 bases and J by 3 bases, with 10 bases between. This CDR3 comprises 13 residues. Germline lookup yields CDR1 MNHEY and CDR2 SVGAGI. The CDR3 region has the DNA TGTGCCAGCAGTTCACAGGGAAACTACGAGCAGTACTTC. Translation: CASSSQGNYEQYF.

This clone has more than one count but fewer than ten. The chain carries TRBV7-9 and TRBJ2-5; TRBD2 agrees at 12 bases. Germline V gene lookup returns CDR1 SEHNR and CDR2 FQNEAQ (reference sequence). V lost 4 bases and J lost 5; bases outside the gene matches: 14. The CDR3 is 18 residues long. The CDR3 is CASSSGLAGQRIRETQYF. CDR3 sequence (DNA): TGTGCCAGCAGCTCCGGACTAGCGGGACAGCGAATAAGGGAGACCCAGTACTTC.

This chain's CDR3 is CASSYSGQGRYEQYF. In DNA, the CDR3 is TGTGCCAGCAGTTACTCGGGGCAGGGGCGGTACGAGCAGTACTTC. The chain employs TRBV6-5 and TRBJ2-7; D possibly corresponds to TRBD1 (6 bases). This CDR3 region has 15 residues. Germline V lookup: CDR1 MNHEY, CDR2 SVGAGI. V lost 0 bases and J 4 bases, leaving 13 bases between the germline ends.

The V and J genes are TRBV11-3 and TRBJ2-6; 9 nucleotides align to TRBD1. Germline V gene sequence: CDR1 SGHNT, CDR2 YENEEA. CDR3 length: 15 amino acids. With V trimmed by 4 bases and J by 13 bases, 11 bases remained unmatched. DNA of the CDR3: TGTGCCAGCAGCTCGGGACAGGGTAGGTCAGGAGTCCTGACTTTC. This gives the protein CASSSGQGRSGVLTF. The variable domain in full, with the rest retrieved from reference TRBV11-3 and TRBJ2-6, is EAGVVQSPRYKIIEKKQPVAFWCNPISGHNTLYWYLQNLGQGPELLIRYENEEAVDDSQLPKDRFSAERLKGVDSTLKIQPAELGDSAVYLCASSSGQGRSGVLTFGAGSRLTVL.